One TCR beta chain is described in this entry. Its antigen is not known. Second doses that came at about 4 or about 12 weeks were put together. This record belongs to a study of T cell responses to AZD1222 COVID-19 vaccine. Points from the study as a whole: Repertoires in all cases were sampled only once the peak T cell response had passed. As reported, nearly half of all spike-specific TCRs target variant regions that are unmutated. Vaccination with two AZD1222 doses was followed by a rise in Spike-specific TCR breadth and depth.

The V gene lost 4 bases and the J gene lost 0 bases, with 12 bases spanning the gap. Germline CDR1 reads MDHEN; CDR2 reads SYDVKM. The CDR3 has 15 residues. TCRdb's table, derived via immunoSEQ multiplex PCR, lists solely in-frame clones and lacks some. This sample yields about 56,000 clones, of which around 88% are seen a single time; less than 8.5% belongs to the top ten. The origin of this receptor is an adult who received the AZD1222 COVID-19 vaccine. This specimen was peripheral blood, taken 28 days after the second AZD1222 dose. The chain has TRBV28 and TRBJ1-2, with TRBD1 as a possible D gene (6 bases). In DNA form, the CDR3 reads TGTGCCAGCAGTTCAGCACAGGGAGCTAACTATGGCTACACCTTC. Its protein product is CASSSAQGANYGYTF.